Following are 29 T cell receptor beta chains from one sample sequenced in a study of control samples from healthy donors and cancer patients. Some clones are missing from TCRdb's copy, which holds only in-frame ones; the method was immunoSEQ multiplex PCR. Of around 55,000 clones in the sample, approximately 95% were seen once. The sample consisted of blood. The receptors stem from a woman aged 18-29 years in good health.

The chain is built from TRBV6-5 and TRBJ2-3; 10 bases match TRBD2. The CDR3 sequence is 15 residues long. Germline assignment: CDR1 MNHEY and CDR2 SVGAGI. V gave up 5 bases and J gave up 2 bases; unmatched junction bases: 4. The CDR3 spells CASSLAGEPTDTQYF. The CDR3 DNA sequence: TGTGCCAGCAGTCTAGCGGGGGAACCCACAGATACGCAGTATTTT.

The CDR3 sequence: CASSFRGNTEAFF. The CDR3, as DNA: TGTGCCAGCAGCTTTCGGGGGAACACTGAAGCTTTCTTT. The V and J genes are TRBV11-2 and TRBJ1-1, with D unclear. The V end lost 3 bases, the J end lost 1 base, and 6 bases lay between the germline ends. Germline-derived CDR1 and CDR2 are SGHAT and FQNNGV. The CDR3 runs 13 residues.

The V call is TRBV18, the J call TRBJ1-5, with a tentative D call TRBD1 (6 bases). The germline gives CDR1 KGHSH, CDR2 LQKENI. This CDR3 has 14 residues. Trimming took off 5 bases at V and 6 bases at J, with 14 bases between the two ends. The CDR3, as DNA: TGTGCCAGCTCATCTTCAGGACAGATTCAGCCCCAGCATTTT. Protein: CASSSSGQIQPQHF.

This chain uses TRBV6-4 with TRBJ1-6; D may be TRBD1 (5 bases). The germline V and J ends were trimmed by 3 bases and 6 bases, with 12 bases remaining between them. This CDR3 contains 15 residues. Germline V gene data show CDR1 as MRHNA and CDR2 as SNTAGT. CDR3 region: CASSEVGVGNSPLHF. Here the CDR3 DNA reads TGTGCCAGCAGTGAAGTAGGGGTCGGTAATTCACCCCTCCACTTT.

The CDR3 nucleotides are TGTGCCAGCAGCGCCTCCGACTATAATACGCAGTATTTT. It codes for CASSASDYNTQYF. The J gene is TRBJ2-3, the V gene TRBV2, with a possible D match to TRBD2 (5 bases). Germline V CDR1 and CDR2: SNHLY, FYNNEI. The CDR3 length is 13 residues. Trimming cost V 6 bases and J 7 bases, with 14 bases left between them.

The chain couples TRBV5-6 to TRBJ2-3; 11 positions agree with TRBD2. Germline loops: CDR1 SGHDT, CDR2 YYEEEE. The CDR3 sequence is 16 residues long. V lost 3 bases, J lost 4 bases, and 7 bases stayed unmatched. The CDR3 DNA reads TGTGCCAGCAGCTGGCTTCTAGCGGGGGGATCAGATACGCAGTATTTT. This sequence encodes CASSWLLAGGSDTQYF.

This clone was observed a few times. The rearrangement uses TRBV5-4 and TRBJ2-7; a weak D match, TRBD2 (5 bases). Between the trimmed V and J ends, which lost 0 bases and 5 bases, there was a span of 18 bases. Per germline, CDR1 SGHNT and CDR2 YYREEE (reference sequence). This CDR3 contains 16 residues. The DNA for the CDR3 is TGTGCCAGCAGCTTGGAGTCGGGGAAGGAAAGAAACGAGCAGTACTTC. Translation: CASSLESGKERNEQYF.

The J gene is TRBJ2-2, the V gene TRBV6-5; a weak D match, TRBD1 (7 bases). The length of the CDR3 is 15 residues. V shed 2 bases and J shed 9 bases, with 16 bases lying between them. CDR1 MNHEY and CDR2 SVGAGI come from the germline V gene. CDR3: CASSYKGALAWELFF. The CDR3 DNA reads TGTGCCAGCAGTTACAAGGGGGCGCTAGCGTGGGAGCTGTTTTTT.

The chain is built from TRBV11-2 and TRBJ1-1, with a weak D call TRBD1 (6 bases). Germline V gene lookup returns CDR1 SGHAT and CDR2 FQNNGV. This CDR3 has 15 residues. The germline V and J ends were trimmed by 3 bases and 0 bases, with 11 bases remaining between them. This CDR3 is CASSFPRGVNTEAFF. In nucleotides, the CDR3 is TGTGCCAGCAGCTTCCCCAGGGGAGTGAACACTGAAGCTTTCTTT.

This chain connects TRBV10-3 to TRBJ1-2; D is undetermined. The CDR3 extends over 13 amino acids. The ends were cut back, 8 bases at V and 2 bases at J, with 12 bases in the middle. The V gene's germline CDR1 is ENHRY and CDR2 SYGVKD. CDR3 DNA: TGTGCCATCCGGGGTCTCGGAAACTATGGCTACACCTTC. Translated: CAIRGLGNYGYTF.

This clone was observed a single time. V gene TRBV12-3 or TRBV12-4 combines with J gene TRBJ1-3; D unclear. V dropped 5 bases and J dropped 4 bases, with 9 bases sitting between them. This CDR3 contains 13 residues. In nucleotides, the CDR3 is TGTGCCAGCAGTAGGCAGAGAGGAAACACCATATATTTT. Its protein product is CASSRQRGNTIYF.

This rearrangement joins TRBV28 to TRBJ1-1, with TRBD1 as a possible D gene (6 bases). The CDR3 length is 13 residues. The ends were cut back, 4 bases at V and 7 bases at J, with 13 bases in the middle. Germline-derived CDR1 and CDR2 are MDHEN and SYDVKM. CDR3 nucleotide sequence: TGTGCCAGCAGTTGGGTACAGGGAAATGAAGCTTTCTTT. This codes for CASSWVQGNEAFF.

The chain is built from TRBV3-1 (or the pseudogene TRBV3-2) and TRBJ2-1; 7 positions match TRBD2. Germline V lookup: CDR1 LGHDT, CDR2 YNNKEL (reference sequence). This CDR3 is built from 15 residues. J was trimmed by 5 bases and V by 2 bases; bases with no gene match: 6. The CDR3 spells CASSQLAGPDNEQFF. The CDR3 nucleotides read TGTGCCAGCAGCCAATTAGCGGGTCCGGACAATGAGCAGTTCTTC.

The rearrangement joins TRBV28 to TRBJ1-1; tentatively, D is TRBD1 (5 bases). Germline CDR1 is MDHEN and CDR2 is SYDVKM. The CDR3 runs to 13 residues. V lost 7 bases to trimming and J lost 4 bases, with 13 bases between them. CDR3 loop: CASTRQTATEAFF. The CDR3 DNA sequence: TGTGCCAGCACCAGACAGACGGCCACTGAAGCTTTCTTT.

This clone was seen just once. The rearrangement uses TRBV7-6 and TRBJ2-1; D is ambiguous. This CDR3 has 13 amino acids. Trimming stripped 4 bases from V and 2 bases from J, with 6 bases between. Germline values: CDR1 SGHVS, CDR2 FNYEAQ. The CDR3 protein is CASSSPAYNEQFF. In DNA, the CDR3 is TGTGCCAGCAGCTCGCCTGCCTACAATGAGCAGTTCTTC.

This clone was seen a few times. The same CDR3 can be traced to other DNA sequences in this sample. The rearrangement uses TRBV10-3 and TRBJ1-1; tentatively, D is TRBD1 (5 bases). This CDR3 spans 13 amino acids. CDR1 is ENHRY, CDR2 SYGVKD, per germline. Trimming cost V 3 bases and J 1 base, with 6 bases left between them. DNA of the CDR3: TGTGCCATCAGTGACAGGGCGAACACTGAAGCTTTCTTT. This codes for CAISDRANTEAFF.

The rearrangement uses TRBV29-1 and TRBJ1-6, with D unclear. Per the germline V gene, CDR1 is SQVTM and CDR2 is ANQGSEA. The CDR3 sequence is 13 residues long. V lost 2 bases and J lost 5, with 7 bases in between. The DNA of the CDR3 is TGCAGCGTTGAATACGGGGATAATTCACCCCTCCACTTT. Translating it yields CSVEYGDNSPLHF. Drawing the rest from reference TRBV29-1 and TRBJ1-6, the complete variable domain is SAVISQKPSRDICQRGTSLTIQCQVDSQVTMMFWYRQQPGQSLTLIATANQGSEATYESGFVIDKFPISRPNLTFSTLTVSNMSPEDSSIYLCSVEYGDNSPLHFGNGTRLTVT.

V usage is TRBV28 and J usage is TRBJ1-3; D not resolved. V was trimmed by 6 bases and J by 0 bases, leaving 15 bases between them. The CDR3 has 16 amino acids. Germline V gene lookup returns CDR1 MDHEN and CDR2 SYDVKM. The CDR3 is CASSLPPTSSGNTIYF. CDR3 bases: TGTGCCAGCAGCCTACCCCCCACCAGCTCTGGAAACACCATATATTTT.

The chain uses TRBV2 and TRBJ2-3; 12 positions agree with TRBD2. With V trimmed by 6 bases and J by 2 bases, 3 bases remained unmatched. This CDR3 has 15 amino acids. Per the germline V gene, CDR1 is SNHLY and CDR2 is FYNNEI. The CDR3 DNA follows: TGTGCCAGCAGGAGACTAGCGGGGGTCACAGATACGCAGTATTTT. Its protein is CASRRLAGVTDTQYF.

The chain is built from TRBV4-1 and TRBJ2-1, with a tentative D call TRBD1 (5 bases). The CDR3 is made up of 12 amino acids. Per germline, CDR1 MGHRA and CDR2 YSYEKL. Trimming removed 7 bases at V and 7 bases at J, with 11 bases between. The CDR3 loop reads CASKGIANEQFF. CDR3 in DNA: TGCGCCAGCAAGGGGATTGCAAATGAGCAGTTCTTC.

The rearrangement links TRBV6-5 to TRBJ1-1; tentative D call: TRBD1 (5 bases). The ends were cut back, 1 base at V and 6 bases at J, with 15 bases in the middle. The CDR3 length is 15 residues. CDR1 and CDR2 from the germline V gene are MNHEY and SVGAGI. The chain's CDR3 is CASSYWGGRSPEAFF. As DNA, the CDR3 is TGTGCCAGCAGTTACTGGGGGGGGAGGTCCCCTGAAGCTTTCTTT.

The V and J genes are TRBV5-4 and TRBJ2-3; D might be TRBD1 (8 bases). CDR1 is SGHNT, CDR2 YYREEE, per germline (reference sequence). The CDR3 sequence is 15 residues long. Trimming pared 3 bases from V and 2 bases from J, leaving 13 bases between. The CDR3 coding sequence is TGTGCCAGCAGCTCAACAGGGGGGGTCACAGATACGCAGTATTTT. Its protein product is CASSSTGGVTDTQYF.

V usage is TRBV2 and J usage is TRBJ2-5; D perhaps matches TRBD1 (5 bases). The CDR3 is 15 amino acids. Trimming cost V 1 base and J 0 bases, with 9 bases left between them. Germline CDR1 and CDR2: SNHLY and FYNNEI. CDR3 bases: TGTGCCAGCAGTGAAGGGGGCTGGTACCAAGAGACCCAGTACTTC. Translation: CASSEGGWYQETQYF.

The chain's CDR3 is CASSQAGGLYYEQFF. CDR3 DNA: TGTGCCAGCAGTCAGGCGGGGGGCTTGTATTATGAGCAGTTCTTC. The chain combines TRBV3-1 (or the pseudogene TRBV3-2) with TRBJ2-1; 8 bases map to TRBD2. This CDR3 has 15 amino acids. J lost 8 bases, V lost 6 bases, and 12 bases had no gene match. Germline V gene lookup returns CDR1 LGHDT and CDR2 YNNKEL (reference sequence).

V and J are TRBV15 and TRBJ2-1; 12 nucleotides match TRBD1. This CDR3 has 16 amino acids. Germline trimming cut 1 base from V and 8 bases from J; bases unmatched to any gene: 6. Germline V gives CDR1 LNHNV, CDR2 YYDKDF (reference sequence). CDR3 amino acids: CATSRGTGTGGYEQFF. The CDR3 DNA reads as TGTGCCACCAGCAGAGGAACCGGGACAGGGGGCTATGAGCAGTTCTTC.

V is TRBV6-5 and J is TRBJ2-3, with 9 positions matching TRBD2. CDR1 and CDR2 (germline): MNHEY, SVGAGI. Unmatched junction bases numbered 8, after V lost 6 bases and J lost 4 bases. There are 15 residues in the CDR3. CDR3 sequence: CASSMRGGNADTQYF. Written as DNA, the CDR3 is TGTGCCAGCAGCATGCGGGGGGGGAACGCAGATACGCAGTATTTT.

The chain joins TRBV7-9 to TRBJ1-2; tentatively, D is TRBD1 (5 bases). This CDR3 comprises 15 residues. V was cut by 5 bases and J by 6 bases, with 19 bases left in between. Per the germline V gene, CDR1 is SEHNR and CDR2 is FQNEAQ (reference sequence). As DNA, the CDR3 is TGTGCCAGCAGCCTCGGGACCGGGCTAGGGAATGGCTACACCTTC. This gives the protein CASSLGTGLGNGYTF.

This clone occurred once. This chain uses TRBV5-4 with TRBJ1-5; D is unclear. This CDR3 is built from 12 residues. Germline V lookup: CDR1 SGHNT, CDR2 YYREEE (reference sequence). V was pared by 4 bases and J by 6 bases, with 8 bases between. CDR3 DNA: TGTGCCAGCAGCCCTAGAGTTCAGCCCCAGCATTTT. It codes for CASSPRVQPQHF.

V usage is TRBV18 and J usage is TRBJ1-6, with 7 bases lining up with TRBD1. With 8 bases clipped from V and 10 bases from J, the junction kept 11 bases outside the gene matches. The CDR3 consists of 14 residues. Germline V gene lookup returns CDR1 KGHSH and CDR2 LQKENI. CDR3 protein: CASTNRDSGSPLHF. DNA of the CDR3: TGTGCCAGCACGAACCGGGACAGTGGGTCACCCCTCCACTTT.